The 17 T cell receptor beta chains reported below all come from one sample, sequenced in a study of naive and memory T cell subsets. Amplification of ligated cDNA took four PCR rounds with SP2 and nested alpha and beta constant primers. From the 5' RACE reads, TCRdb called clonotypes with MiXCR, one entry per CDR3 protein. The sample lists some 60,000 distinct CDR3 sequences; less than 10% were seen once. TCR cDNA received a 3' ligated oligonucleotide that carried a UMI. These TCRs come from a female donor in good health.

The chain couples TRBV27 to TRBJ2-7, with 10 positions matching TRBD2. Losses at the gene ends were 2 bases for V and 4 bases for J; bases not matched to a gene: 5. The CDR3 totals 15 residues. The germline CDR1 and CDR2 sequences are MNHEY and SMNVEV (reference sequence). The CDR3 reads CASSLRAGGRYEQYF. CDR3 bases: TGTGCCAGCAGTTTAAGAGCGGGGGGGCGGTACGAGCAGTACTTC.

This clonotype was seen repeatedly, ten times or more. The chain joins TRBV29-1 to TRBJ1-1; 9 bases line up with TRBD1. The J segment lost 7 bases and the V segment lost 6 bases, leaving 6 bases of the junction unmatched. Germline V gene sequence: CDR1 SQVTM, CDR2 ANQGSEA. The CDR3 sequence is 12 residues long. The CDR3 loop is CSVAGTGIEAFF. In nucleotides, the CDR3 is TGCAGCGTGGCCGGGACAGGGATTGAAGCTTTCTTT.

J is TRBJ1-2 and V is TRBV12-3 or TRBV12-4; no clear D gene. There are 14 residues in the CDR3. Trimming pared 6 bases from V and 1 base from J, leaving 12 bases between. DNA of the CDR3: TGTGCCAGCAGGCCCCCCTCCTTTAACTATGGCTACACCTTC. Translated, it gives CASRPPSFNYGYTF.

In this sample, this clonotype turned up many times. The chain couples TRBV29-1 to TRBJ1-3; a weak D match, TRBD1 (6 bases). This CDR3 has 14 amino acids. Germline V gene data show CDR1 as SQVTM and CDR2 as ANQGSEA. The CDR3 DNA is TGCAGTGCACAGGGACCCATCTCTGGAAACACCATATATTTT. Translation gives CSAQGPISGNTIYF.

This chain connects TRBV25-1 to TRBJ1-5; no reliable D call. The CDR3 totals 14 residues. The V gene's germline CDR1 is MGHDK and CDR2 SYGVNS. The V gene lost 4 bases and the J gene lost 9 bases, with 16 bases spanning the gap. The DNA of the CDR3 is TGTGCCAGCAGTGGAGACGGATCTTCAGGGCCCCAGCATTTT. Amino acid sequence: CASSGDGSSGPQHF.

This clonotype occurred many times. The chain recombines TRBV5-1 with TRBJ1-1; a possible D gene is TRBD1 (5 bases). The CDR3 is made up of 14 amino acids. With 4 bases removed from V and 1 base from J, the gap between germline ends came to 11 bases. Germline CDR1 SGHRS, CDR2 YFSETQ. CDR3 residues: CASSGKQENTEAFF. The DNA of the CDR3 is TGCGCCAGCAGCGGAAAACAGGAGAACACTGAAGCTTTCTTT.

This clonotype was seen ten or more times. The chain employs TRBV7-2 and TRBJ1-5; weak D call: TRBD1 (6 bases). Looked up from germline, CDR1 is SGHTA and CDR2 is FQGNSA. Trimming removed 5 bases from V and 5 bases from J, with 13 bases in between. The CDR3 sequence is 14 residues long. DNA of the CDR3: TGTGCCAGCAGCCCGGGACAAAGATATCAGCCCCAGCATTTT. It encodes CASSPGQRYQPQHF. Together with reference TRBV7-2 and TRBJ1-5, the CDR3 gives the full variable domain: GAGVSQSPSNKVTEKGKDVELRCDPISGHTALYWYRQSLGQGLEFLIYFQGNSAPDKSGLPSDRFSAERTGGSVSTLTIQRTQQEDSAVYLCASSPGQRYQPQHFGDGTRLSIL.

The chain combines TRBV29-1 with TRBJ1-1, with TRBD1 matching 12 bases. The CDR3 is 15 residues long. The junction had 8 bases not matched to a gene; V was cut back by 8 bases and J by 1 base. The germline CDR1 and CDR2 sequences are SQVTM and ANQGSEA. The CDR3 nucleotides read TGCAGCACGACCGGGACAGGGGGCGCGAACACTGAAGCTTTCTTT. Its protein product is CSTTGTGGANTEAFF.

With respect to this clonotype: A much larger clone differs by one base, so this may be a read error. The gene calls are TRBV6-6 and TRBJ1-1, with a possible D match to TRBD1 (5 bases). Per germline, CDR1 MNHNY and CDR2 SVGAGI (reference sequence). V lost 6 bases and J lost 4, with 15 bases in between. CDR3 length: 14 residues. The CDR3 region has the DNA TGTGCCAGCAGACAGGACGGGTTGAGCACTGAAGCTTTCTTT. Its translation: CASRQDGLSTEAFF.

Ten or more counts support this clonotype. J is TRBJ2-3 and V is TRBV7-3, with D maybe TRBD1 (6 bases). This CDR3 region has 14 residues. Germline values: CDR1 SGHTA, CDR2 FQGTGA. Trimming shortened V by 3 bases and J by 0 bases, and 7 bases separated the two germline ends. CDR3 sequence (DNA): TGTGCCAGCAGCTTGGGACACAGCACAGATACGCAGTATTTT. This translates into CASSLGHSTDTQYF.

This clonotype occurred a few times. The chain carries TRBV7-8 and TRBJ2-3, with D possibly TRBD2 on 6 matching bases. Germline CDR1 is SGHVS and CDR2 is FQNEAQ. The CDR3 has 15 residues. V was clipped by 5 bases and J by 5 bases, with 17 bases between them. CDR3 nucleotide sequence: TGTGCCAGCAGCCCGATGTGGGGGGTACAAGATACGCAGTATTTT. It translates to CASSPMWGVQDTQYF. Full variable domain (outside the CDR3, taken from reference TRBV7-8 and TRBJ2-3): GAGVSQSPRYKVAKRGQDVALRCDPISGHVSLFWYQQALGQGPEFLTYFQNEAQLDKSGLPSDRFFAERPEGSVSTLKIQRTQQEDSAVYLCASSPMWGVQDTQYFGPGTRLTVL.

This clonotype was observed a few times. The CDR3 DNA is TGTGCCAGCAGTTCCCCGGGACAGGGGGTCAATCAGCCCCAGCATTTT. As protein: CASSSPGQGVNQPQHF. The J gene is TRBJ1-5, the V gene TRBV12-3 or TRBV12-4, with TRBD1 identical over 11 bases. V lost 4 bases and J lost 3; bases outside the gene matches: 5. The CDR3 runs 16 residues.

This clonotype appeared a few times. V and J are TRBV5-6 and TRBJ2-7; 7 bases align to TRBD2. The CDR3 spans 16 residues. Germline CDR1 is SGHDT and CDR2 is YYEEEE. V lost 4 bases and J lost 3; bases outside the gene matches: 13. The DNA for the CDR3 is TGTGCCAGCAGCCCAGGTCCGGGAGGAGTCGTCTACGAGCAGTACTTC. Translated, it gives CASSPGPGGVVYEQYF.

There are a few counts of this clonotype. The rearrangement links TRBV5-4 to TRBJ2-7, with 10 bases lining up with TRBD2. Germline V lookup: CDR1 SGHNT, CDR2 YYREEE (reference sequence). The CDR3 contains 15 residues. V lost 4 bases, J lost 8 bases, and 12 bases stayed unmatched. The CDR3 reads CASSRAAASGSQQYF. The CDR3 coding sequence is TGTGCCAGCAGCCGGGCTGCGGCTAGCGGGAGCCAGCAGTACTTC.

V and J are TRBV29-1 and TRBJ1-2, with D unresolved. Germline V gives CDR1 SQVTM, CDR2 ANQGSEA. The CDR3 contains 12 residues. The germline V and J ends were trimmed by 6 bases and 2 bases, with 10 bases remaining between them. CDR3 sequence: CSVPELNYGYTF. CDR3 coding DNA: TGCAGCGTCCCGGAGCTGAACTATGGCTACACCTTC.

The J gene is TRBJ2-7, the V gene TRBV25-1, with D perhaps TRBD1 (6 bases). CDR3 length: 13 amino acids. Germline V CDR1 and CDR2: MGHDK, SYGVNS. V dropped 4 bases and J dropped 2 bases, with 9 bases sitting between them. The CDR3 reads CASSGRQAYEQYF. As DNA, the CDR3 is TGTGCCAGCAGTGGGAGACAGGCCTACGAGCAGTACTTC.

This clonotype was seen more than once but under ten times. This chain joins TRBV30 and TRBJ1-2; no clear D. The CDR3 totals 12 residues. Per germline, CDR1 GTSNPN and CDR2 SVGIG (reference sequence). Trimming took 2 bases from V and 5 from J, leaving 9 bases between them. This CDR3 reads CAWSRRGYGYTF. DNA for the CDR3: TGTGCCTGGAGTAGGCGGGGTTATGGCTACACCTTC.